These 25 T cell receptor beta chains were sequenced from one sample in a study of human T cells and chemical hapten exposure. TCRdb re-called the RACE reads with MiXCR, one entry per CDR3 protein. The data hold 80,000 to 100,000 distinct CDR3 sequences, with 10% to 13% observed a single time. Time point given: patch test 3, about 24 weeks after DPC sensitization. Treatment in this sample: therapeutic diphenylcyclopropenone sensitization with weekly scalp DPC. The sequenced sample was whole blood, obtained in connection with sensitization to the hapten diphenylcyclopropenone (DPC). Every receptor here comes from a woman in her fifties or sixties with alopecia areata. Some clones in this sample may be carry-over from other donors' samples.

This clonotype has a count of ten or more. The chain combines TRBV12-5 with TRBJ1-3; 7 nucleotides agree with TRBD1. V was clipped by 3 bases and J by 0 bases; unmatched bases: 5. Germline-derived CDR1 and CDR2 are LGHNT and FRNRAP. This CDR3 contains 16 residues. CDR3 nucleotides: TGTGCTAGTGGTTTCGACGACAGGGACTCTGGAAACACCATATATTTT. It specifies CASGFDDRDSGNTIYF.

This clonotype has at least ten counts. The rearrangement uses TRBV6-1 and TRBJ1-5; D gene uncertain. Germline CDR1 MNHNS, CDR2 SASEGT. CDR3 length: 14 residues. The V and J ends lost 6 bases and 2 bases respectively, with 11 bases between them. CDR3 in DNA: TGTGCCAGCAGGACGCCGTTGGGCAATCAGCCCCAGCATTTT. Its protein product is CASRTPLGNQPQHF.

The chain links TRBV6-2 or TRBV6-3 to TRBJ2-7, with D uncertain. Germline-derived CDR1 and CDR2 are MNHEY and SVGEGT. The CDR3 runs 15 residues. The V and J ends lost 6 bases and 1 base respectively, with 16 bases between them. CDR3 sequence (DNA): TGTGCCAGCAGCTACGCGGCTCTAGGTTCCTACGAGCAGTACTTC. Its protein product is CASSYAALGSYEQYF.

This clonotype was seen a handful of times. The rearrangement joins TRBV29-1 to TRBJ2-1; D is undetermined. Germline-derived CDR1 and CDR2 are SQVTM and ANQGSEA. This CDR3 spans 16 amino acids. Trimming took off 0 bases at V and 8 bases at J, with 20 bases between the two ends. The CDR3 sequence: CSVEEVVMSFSHEQFF. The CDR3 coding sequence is TGCAGCGTTGAAGAGGTAGTAATGTCTTTCTCCCATGAGCAGTTCTTC.

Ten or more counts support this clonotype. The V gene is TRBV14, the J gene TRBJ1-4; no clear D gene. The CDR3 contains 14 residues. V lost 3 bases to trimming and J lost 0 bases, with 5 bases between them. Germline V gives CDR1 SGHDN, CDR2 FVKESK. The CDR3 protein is CASSHRTTNEKLFF. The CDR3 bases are TGTGCCAGCAGCCACCGGACAACTAATGAAAAACTGTTTTTT.

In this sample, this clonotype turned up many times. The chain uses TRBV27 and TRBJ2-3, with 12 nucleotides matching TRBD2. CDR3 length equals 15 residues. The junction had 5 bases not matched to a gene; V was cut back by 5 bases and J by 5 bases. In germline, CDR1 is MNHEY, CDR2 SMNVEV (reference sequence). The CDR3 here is CASSARLAGVDTQYF. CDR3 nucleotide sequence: TGTGCCAGCAGTGCCAGACTAGCGGGAGTAGATACGCAGTATTTT.

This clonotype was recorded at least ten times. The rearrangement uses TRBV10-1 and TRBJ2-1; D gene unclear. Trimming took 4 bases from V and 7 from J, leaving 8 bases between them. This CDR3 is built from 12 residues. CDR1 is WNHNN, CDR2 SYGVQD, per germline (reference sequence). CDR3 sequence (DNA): TGCGCCAGCAGTGGACCCGGGAATGAGCAGTTCTTC. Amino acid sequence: CASSGPGNEQFF.

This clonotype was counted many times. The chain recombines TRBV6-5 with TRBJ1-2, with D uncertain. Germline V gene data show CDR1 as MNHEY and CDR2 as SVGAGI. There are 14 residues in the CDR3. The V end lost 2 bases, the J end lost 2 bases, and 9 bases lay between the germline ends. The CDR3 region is CASSYAAVNYGYTF. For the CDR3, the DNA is TGTGCCAGCAGTTACGCGGCAGTCAACTATGGCTACACCTTC.

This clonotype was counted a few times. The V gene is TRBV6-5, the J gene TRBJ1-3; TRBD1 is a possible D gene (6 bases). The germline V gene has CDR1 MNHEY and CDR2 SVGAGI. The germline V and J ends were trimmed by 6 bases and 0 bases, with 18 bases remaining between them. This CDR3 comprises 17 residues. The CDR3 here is CASSPYDRSLSGNTIYF. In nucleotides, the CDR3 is TGTGCCAGCAGCCCTTACGACAGGTCCCTCTCTGGAAACACCATATATTTT.

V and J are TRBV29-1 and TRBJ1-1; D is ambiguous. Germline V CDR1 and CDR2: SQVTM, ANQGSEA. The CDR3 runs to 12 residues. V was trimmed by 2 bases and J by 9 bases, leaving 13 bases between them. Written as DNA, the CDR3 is TGCAGCGTTGAATCCAGCGAGACCCAAGCTTTCTTT. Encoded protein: CSVESSETQAFF. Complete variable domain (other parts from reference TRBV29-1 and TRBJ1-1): SAVISQKPSRDICQRGTSLTIQCQVDSQVTMMFWYRQQPGQSLTLIATANQGSEATYESGFVIDKFPISRPNLTFSTLTVSNMSPEDSSIYLCSVESSETQAFFGQGTRLTVV.

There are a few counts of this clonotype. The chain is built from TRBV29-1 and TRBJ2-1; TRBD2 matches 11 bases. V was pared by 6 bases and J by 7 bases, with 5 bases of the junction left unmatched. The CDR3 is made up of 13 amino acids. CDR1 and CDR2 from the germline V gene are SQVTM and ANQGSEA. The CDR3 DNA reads TGCAGCGTCGCAACTAGCGGGAGTAATGAGCAGTTCTTC. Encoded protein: CSVATSGSNEQFF.

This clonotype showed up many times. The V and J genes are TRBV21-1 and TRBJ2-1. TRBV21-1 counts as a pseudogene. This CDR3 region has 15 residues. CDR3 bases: TGTGCCAGCAGCAGGCGGCGGCGCTCCTACAATGAGCAGTTCTTC. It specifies CASSRRRRSYNEQFF.

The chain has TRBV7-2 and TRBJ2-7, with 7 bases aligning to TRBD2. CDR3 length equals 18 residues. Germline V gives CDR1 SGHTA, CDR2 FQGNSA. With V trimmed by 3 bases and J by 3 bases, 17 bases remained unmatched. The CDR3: CASSLEIRGREGHYEQYF. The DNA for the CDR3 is TGTGCCAGCAGCTTGGAAATTCGGGGAAGGGAGGGTCACTACGAGCAGTACTTC. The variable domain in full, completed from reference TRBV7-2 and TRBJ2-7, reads GAGVSQSPSNKVTEKGKDVELRCDPISGHTALYWYRQSLGQGLEFLIYFQGNSAPDKSGLPSDRFSAERTGGSVSTLTIQRTQQEDSAVYLCASSLEIRGREGHYEQYFGPGTRLTVT.

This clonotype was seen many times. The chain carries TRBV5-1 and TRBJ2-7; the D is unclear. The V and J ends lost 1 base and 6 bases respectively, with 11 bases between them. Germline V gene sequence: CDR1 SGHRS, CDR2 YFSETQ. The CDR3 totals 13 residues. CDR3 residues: CASSLSVSSEQYF. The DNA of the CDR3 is TGCGCCAGCAGCTTGTCCGTGAGTAGCGAGCAGTACTTC.

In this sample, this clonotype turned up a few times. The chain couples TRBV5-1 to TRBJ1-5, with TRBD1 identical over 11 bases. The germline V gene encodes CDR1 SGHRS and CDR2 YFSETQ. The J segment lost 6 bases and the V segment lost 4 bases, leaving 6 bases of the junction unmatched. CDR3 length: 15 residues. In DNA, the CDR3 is TGCGCCAGCAGCCGGACAGGGGGCGGGTTTCAGCCCCAGCATTTT. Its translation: CASSRTGGGFQPQHF.

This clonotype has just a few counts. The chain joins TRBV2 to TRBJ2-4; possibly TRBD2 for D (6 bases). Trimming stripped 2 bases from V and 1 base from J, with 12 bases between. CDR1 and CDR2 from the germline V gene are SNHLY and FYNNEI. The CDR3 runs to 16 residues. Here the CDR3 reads CASSESAGLAKNIQYF. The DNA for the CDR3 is TGTGCCAGCAGTGAATCGGCGGGGCTGGCCAAAAACATTCAGTACTTC. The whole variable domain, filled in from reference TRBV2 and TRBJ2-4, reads EPEVTQTPSHQVTQMGQEVILRCVPISNHLYFYWYRQILGQKVEFLVSFYNNEISEKSEIFDDQFSVERPDGSNFTLKIRSTKLEDSAMYFCASSESAGLAKNIQYFGAGTRLSVL.

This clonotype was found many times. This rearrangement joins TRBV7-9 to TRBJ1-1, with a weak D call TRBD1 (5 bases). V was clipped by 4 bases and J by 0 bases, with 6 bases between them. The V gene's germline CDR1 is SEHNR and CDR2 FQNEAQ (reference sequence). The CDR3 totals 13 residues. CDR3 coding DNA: TGTGCCAGCAGCTCCAGGGTGAACACTGAAGCTTTCTTT. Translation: CASSSRVNTEAFF.

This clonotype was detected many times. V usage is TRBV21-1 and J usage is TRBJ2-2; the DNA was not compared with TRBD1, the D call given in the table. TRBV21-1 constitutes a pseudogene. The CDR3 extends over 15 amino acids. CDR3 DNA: TGTGCCAGCAGAAGACAGGGTGATAACACCGGGGAGCTGTTTTTT. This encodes CASRRQGDNTGELFF.

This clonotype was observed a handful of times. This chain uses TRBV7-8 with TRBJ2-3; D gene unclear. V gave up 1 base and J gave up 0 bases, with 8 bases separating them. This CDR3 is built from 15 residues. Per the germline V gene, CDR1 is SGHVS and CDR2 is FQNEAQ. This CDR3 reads CASSLVHSSTDTQYF. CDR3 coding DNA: TGTGCCAGCAGCTTAGTGCACAGCAGCACAGATACGCAGTATTTT.

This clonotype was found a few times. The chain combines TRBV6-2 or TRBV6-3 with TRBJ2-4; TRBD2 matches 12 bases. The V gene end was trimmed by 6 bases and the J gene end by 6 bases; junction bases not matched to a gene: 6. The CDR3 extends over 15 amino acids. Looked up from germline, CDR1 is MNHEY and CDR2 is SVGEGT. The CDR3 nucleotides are TGTGCCAGCAGCCAACTAGCGGGAGGCCGAAACATTCAGTACTTC. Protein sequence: CASSQLAGGRNIQYF.

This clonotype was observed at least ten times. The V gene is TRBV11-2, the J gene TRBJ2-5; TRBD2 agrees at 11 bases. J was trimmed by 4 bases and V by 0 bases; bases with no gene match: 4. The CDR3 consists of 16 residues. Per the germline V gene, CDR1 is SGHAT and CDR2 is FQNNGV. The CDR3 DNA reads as TGTGCCAGCAGCTTAGAACCTAGCGGGAGGACAGAGACCCAGTACTTC. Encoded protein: CASSLEPSGRTETQYF.

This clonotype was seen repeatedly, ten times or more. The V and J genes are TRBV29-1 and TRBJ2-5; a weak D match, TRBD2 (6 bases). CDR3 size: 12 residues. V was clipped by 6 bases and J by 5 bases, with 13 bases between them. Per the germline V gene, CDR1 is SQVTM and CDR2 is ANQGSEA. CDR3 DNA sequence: TGCAGCGTGCCGGGAGTCGGGGAGACCCAGTACTTC. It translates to CSVPGVGETQYF.

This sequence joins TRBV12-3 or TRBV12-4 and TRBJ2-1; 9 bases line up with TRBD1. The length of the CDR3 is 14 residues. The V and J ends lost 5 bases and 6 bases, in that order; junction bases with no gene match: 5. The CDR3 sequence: CASSHQTGGNEQFF. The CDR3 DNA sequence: TGTGCCAGCAGTCACCAGACAGGGGGCAATGAGCAGTTCTTC.

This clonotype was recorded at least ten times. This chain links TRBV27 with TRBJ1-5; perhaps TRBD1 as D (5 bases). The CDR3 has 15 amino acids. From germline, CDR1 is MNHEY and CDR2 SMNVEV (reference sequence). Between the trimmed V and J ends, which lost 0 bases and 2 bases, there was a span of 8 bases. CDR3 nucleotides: TGTGCCAGCAGTTTATCGTCACAGGGCAATCAGCCCCAGCATTTT. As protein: CASSLSSQGNQPQHF.

The DNA for the CDR3 is TGTGCCAGCAGGGGGAGGGCCCCCCGCTCCTACGAGCAGTACTTC. Translation: CASRGRAPRSYEQYF. The chain recombines TRBV6-1 with TRBJ2-7; 7 positions agree with TRBD2. The CDR3 loop spans 15 amino acids. V dropped 6 bases and J dropped 0; count of bases not matched to a gene: 8. CDR1 and CDR2 from the germline V gene are MNHNS and SASEGT.